The 31 T cell receptor beta chains listed next were all sequenced from one sample in a study of blood T cell repertoires in COVID-19. Profiling relied on immunoSEQ multiplex PCR, and the TCRdb table lists in-frame clones only, not all of them. The data contain hundreds of thousands of clones, 90% of them singletons. The sequencing sample was made of PBMCs or T cells enriched from blood (not recorded which). These receptors came from a woman under 30 with acute COVID-19.

This sequence joins TRBV19 and TRBJ2-1; 9 positions agree with TRBD2. The CDR3 sequence is 18 residues long. Germline V gene lookup returns CDR1 LNHDA and CDR2 SQIVND (reference sequence). Losses at the gene ends were 5 bases for V and 2 bases for J; bases not matched to a gene: 13. The CDR3 protein is CASSAAGGTVGAYNEQFF. In DNA form, the CDR3 reads TGTGCCAGTAGTGCGGCGGGAGGGACCGTAGGAGCCTACAATGAGCAGTTCTTC.

The J gene is TRBJ2-6, the V gene TRBV3-1 (or the pseudogene TRBV3-2), with TRBD1 matching over 9 bases. Losses at the gene ends were 4 bases for V and 0 bases for J; bases not matched to a gene: 7. Germline CDR1 reads LGHDT; CDR2 reads YNNKEL (reference sequence). The CDR3 is 18 amino acids. In DNA form, the CDR3 reads TGTGCCAGCAGCCCTCGACAGGGGGGGAGCTCTGGGGCCAACGTCCTGACTTTC. Translation: CASSPRQGGSSGANVLTF.

The chain is built from TRBV7-8 and TRBJ1-5, with 8 bases matching TRBD1. Unmatched junction bases numbered 13, after V lost 5 bases and J lost 4 bases. The CDR3 has 17 amino acids. Looked up from germline, CDR1 is SGHVS and CDR2 is FQNEAQ. The CDR3 DNA is TGTGCCAGCAGCCAGGGGGCACAGTTGGGGCGGAATCAGCCCCAGCATTTT. Translation gives CASSQGAQLGRNQPQHF.

This clone was seen once. The rearrangement joins TRBV13 to TRBJ2-3; 12 bases are a match to TRBD2. CDR1 and CDR2 (germline): PRHDT, FYEKMQ (reference sequence). After removal of 8 bases from V and 3 bases from J, the junction contained 6 bases not matched to a gene. The CDR3 is made up of 15 amino acids. The CDR3 spells CASLRLAGVTDTQYF. CDR3 bases: TGTGCCAGCCTACGACTAGCGGGAGTTACAGATACGCAGTATTTT.

The chain uses TRBV28 and TRBJ2-7; no clear D gene. V lost 6 bases, J lost 5 bases, and 11 bases lay in between. CDR3 size: 12 residues. Looked up from germline, CDR1 is MDHEN and CDR2 is SYDVKM. In DNA, the CDR3 is TGTGCCAGCAGGTCCTATCCCAACGAGCAGTACTTC. Translated, it gives CASRSYPNEQYF.

The rearrangement joins TRBV15 to TRBJ1-5; D might be TRBD1 (6 bases). From germline, CDR1 is LNHNV and CDR2 YYDKDF (reference sequence). CDR3 length equals 13 residues. Trimming took 4 bases from V and 4 from J, leaving 8 bases between them. CDR3 DNA sequence: TGTGCCACCAGCATACAGGGAAATCAGCCCCAGCATTTT. Encoded protein: CATSIQGNQPQHF.

The chain combines TRBV18 with TRBJ2-1, with D possibly matching TRBD2 (6 bases). Germline CDR1 reads KGHSH; CDR2 reads LQKENI. Trimming took off 1 base at V and 3 bases at J, with 10 bases between the two ends. This CDR3 spans 15 amino acids. The CDR3 DNA sequence: TGTGCCAGCTCACCACAGCCGGGGGTCTACAATGAGCAGTTCTTC. Protein: CASSPQPGVYNEQFF. Looking up the rest from reference TRBV18 and TRBJ2-1 gives the full variable domain: NAGVMQNPRHLVRRRGQEARLRCSPMKGHSHVYWYRQLPEEGLKFMVYLQKENIIDESGMPKERFSAEFPKEGPSILRIQQVVRGDSAAYFCASSPQPGVYNEQFFGPGTRLTVL.

The V gene is TRBV9, the J gene TRBJ1-4, with 7 nucleotides matching TRBD1. J gave up 7 bases and V 1 base, and 4 bases lay outside the gene matches. Germline CDR1 and CDR2: SGDLS and YYNGEE. This CDR3 comprises 14 residues. CDR3 sequence reads: CASSVTTGSEKLFF. The CDR3 DNA follows: TGTGCCAGCAGCGTAACGACAGGGAGTGAAAAACTGTTTTTT.

The rearrangement links TRBV19 to TRBJ1-1, with 9 bases matching TRBD1. The CDR3 has 13 amino acids. J was trimmed by 4 bases and V by 9 bases; bases with no gene match: 6. The V gene's germline CDR1 is LNHDA and CDR2 SQIVND (reference sequence). The CDR3 nucleotides read TGTGCCAGCCTGACAGGGGGTCGCACTGAAGCTTTCTTT. Translation: CASLTGGRTEAFF.

This clone was seen once. This chain connects TRBV4-2 to TRBJ2-5; 8 bases align to TRBD2. Trimming at V came to 0 bases and at J to 1 base, leaving 10 bases not matched to a gene. Germline V CDR1 and CDR2: LGHNA, YNFKEQ. The CDR3 has 18 residues. CDR3 DNA: TGTGCCAGCAGCCAAGATATCCCAAGCGGGAGTCCCCAAGAGACCCAGTACTTC. Its protein is CASSQDIPSGSPQETQYF.

The chain carries TRBV5-1 and TRBJ1-1, with 8 bases that match TRBD1. V gave up 0 bases and J gave up 2 bases; unmatched junction bases: 3. Germline-derived CDR1 and CDR2 are SGHRS and YFSETQ. CDR3 length: 15 amino acids. This CDR3 is CASSLVAGGNTEAFF. The CDR3 region has the DNA TGCGCCAGCAGCTTGGTCGCAGGGGGCAACACTGAAGCTTTCTTT.

As for this clone: The same CDR3 is also encoded by other DNA sequences in this sample. The genes are TRBV19 and TRBJ2-1, with 14 nucleotides matching TRBD2. The CDR3 length is 15 residues. The germline V gene has CDR1 LNHDA and CDR2 SQIVND (reference sequence). V lost 6 bases, J lost 5 bases, and 3 bases stayed unmatched. The CDR3 nucleotides read TGTGCCAGTAGCCGGGGACTAGCGGGAGACAATGAGCAGTTCTTC. The encoded protein is CASSRGLAGDNEQFF.

The genes are TRBV7-9 and TRBJ1-2; D might be TRBD1 (5 bases). Trimming took off 5 bases at V and 4 bases at J, with 20 bases between the two ends. The CDR3 extends over 16 amino acids. Germline V gene data show CDR1 as SEHNR and CDR2 as FQNEAQ (reference sequence). CDR3 nucleotides: TGTGCCAGCAGCCCGCCCGGCAAGGGGCTTGTCTATGGCTACACCTTC. As protein: CASSPPGKGLVYGYTF. Full variable domain (outside the CDR3, taken from reference TRBV7-9 and TRBJ1-2): DTGVSQNPRHKITKRGQNVTFRCDPISEHNRLYWYRQTLGQGPEFLTYFQNEAQLEKSRLLSDRFSAERPKGSFSTLEIQRTEQGDSAMYLCASSPPGKGLVYGYTFGSGTRLTVV.

This rearrangement joins TRBV3-1 (or the pseudogene TRBV3-2) to TRBJ1-1, with 7 bases matching TRBD1. J gave up 7 bases and V 6 bases, and 2 bases lay outside the gene matches. CDR1 and CDR2 (germline): LGHDT, YNNKEL (reference sequence). The CDR3 has 11 residues. The CDR3 DNA reads as TGTGCCAGCAGACGACAGGGTGAAGCTTTCTTT. Its protein product is CASRRQGEAFF.

The V and J genes are TRBV27 and TRBJ2-5; TRBD1 matches 10 bases. The germline V gene has CDR1 MNHEY and CDR2 SMNVEV (reference sequence). The CDR3 covers 15 residues. The junction had 4 bases not matched to a gene; V was cut back by 6 bases and J by 0 bases. The CDR3 DNA follows: TGTGCCAGCAGCCGGACAGGGGGATACCAAGAGACCCAGTACTTC. As protein: CASSRTGGYQETQYF.

The chain couples TRBV6-4 to TRBJ2-1; 11 bases are a match to TRBD2. With 0 bases clipped from V and 11 bases from J, the junction kept 9 bases outside the gene matches. Germline V CDR1 and CDR2: MRHNA, SNTAGT. This CDR3 is 16 amino acids long. The CDR3 loop is CASSDSATTSGVKQFF. The CDR3 region has the DNA TGTGCCAGCAGTGACTCGGCGACGACTAGCGGGGTTAAGCAGTTCTTC.

The V call is TRBV12-3 or TRBV12-4, the J call TRBJ2-1, with a tentative D call TRBD1 (6 bases). CDR3 length: 13 residues. In DNA, the CDR3 is TGTGCTATGAGGCAGGGGCCCTACAATGAGCAGTTCTTC. This gives the protein CAMRQGPYNEQFF.

V gene TRBV24-1 combines with J gene TRBJ2-7, with 7 bases aligning to TRBD1. The CDR3 sequence is 16 residues long. V was pared by 4 bases and J by 2 bases, with 10 bases of the junction left unmatched. Germline loops: CDR1 KGHDR, CDR2 SFDVKD. CDR3 DNA sequence: TGTGCCACCAGTGACCCTGGGACAGCTAGCCCCTACGAGCAGTACTTC. Translating it yields CATSDPGTASPYEQYF.

The chain combines TRBV6-5 with TRBJ2-7; 11 nucleotides align to TRBD2. CDR3 length: 16 residues. V was pared by 0 bases and J by 3 bases, with 4 bases of the junction left unmatched. Germline V gene sequence: CDR1 MNHEY, CDR2 SVGAGI. The CDR3 bases are TGTGCCAGCAGTTACTCGCTAGCGGGAGGAAACTACGAGCAGTACTTC. This codes for CASSYSLAGGNYEQYF.

The V gene is TRBV9, the J gene TRBJ2-7; TRBD2 is a possible D gene (6 bases). V was shortened by 0 bases and J by 4 bases, with 8 bases between the two germline ends. CDR3 size: 13 residues. CDR1 and CDR2 (germline): SGDLS, YYNGEE. Here the CDR3 reads CASSVGLAYEQYF. DNA for the CDR3: TGTGCCAGCAGCGTAGGCCTAGCGTACGAGCAGTACTTC.

The V call is TRBV18, the J call TRBJ1-6, with 10 bases matching TRBD1. In germline, CDR1 is KGHSH, CDR2 LQKENI. CDR3 size: 15 residues. Trimming took 6 bases from V and 5 from J; bases not matched to a gene: 4. In DNA, the CDR3 is TGTGCCAGCTCCGTGGACAGGGGGGATAATTCACCCCTCCACTTT. Amino acid sequence: CASSVDRGDNSPLHF.

V is TRBV10-3 and J is TRBJ1-1, with D unresolved. Germline CDR1 ENHRY, CDR2 SYGVKD. Trimming removed 3 bases at V and 1 base at J, with 9 bases between. This CDR3 is built from 14 residues. The CDR3 DNA follows: TGTGCCATCAGTGACCGCTCAGGGAACACTGAAGCTTTCTTT. It is translated as CAISDRSGNTEAFF.

V and J are TRBV24-1 and TRBJ2-7, with 9 bases fitting TRBD1. The CDR3 totals 15 residues. CDR1 and CDR2 from the germline V gene are KGHDR and SFDVKD. With 4 bases clipped from V and 7 bases from J, the junction kept 10 bases outside the gene matches. As DNA, the CDR3 is TGTGCCACCAGTGAGACCCGGGACAGGGATAAGGAGCAGTACTTC. Translated, it gives CATSETRDRDKEQYF.

This clone was recorded only once. The rearrangement uses TRBV19 and TRBJ1-1; D is unresolved. The CDR3 is 15 amino acids. V was trimmed by 2 bases and J by 4 bases, leaving 14 bases between them. Germline V gene data show CDR1 as LNHDA and CDR2 as SQIVND (reference sequence). The CDR3 region is CASSIITTDATEAFF. CDR3 sequence (DNA): TGTGCCAGTAGTATAATCACAACAGATGCCACTGAAGCTTTCTTT.

This chain joins TRBV18 and TRBJ2-7, with 12 bases fitting TRBD1. CDR1 and CDR2 (germline): KGHSH, LQKENI. CDR3 length: 16 residues. V lost 3 bases and J lost 3; bases outside the gene matches: 6. The CDR3 coding sequence is TGTGCCAGCTCACCGCCCGGGACAGGGGGCGGCTACGAGCAGTACTTC. It encodes CASSPPGTGGGYEQYF.

The V call is TRBV27, the J call TRBJ2-7; D is perhaps TRBD2 (5 bases). V lost 5 bases and J 4 bases, leaving 15 bases between the germline ends. CDR3 length: 14 amino acids. Germline loops: CDR1 MNHEY, CDR2 SMNVEV (reference sequence). The CDR3 nucleotides are TGTGCCAGCAGTGTCGGGGTCAGAAGGTACGAGCAGTACTTC. Translated: CASSVGVRRYEQYF.

The V gene is TRBV19, the J gene TRBJ1-5, with 7 bases matching TRBD1. The trim removed 5 bases at V and 1 base at J, leaving 8 bases unmatched. CDR1 and CDR2 from the germline V gene are LNHDA and SQIVND (reference sequence). The CDR3 length is 16 residues. The CDR3 DNA reads as TGTGCCAGTAGTCCACAGACAGGGATGAGCAATCAGCCCCAGCATTTT. Translation gives CASSPQTGMSNQPQHF.

The J gene is TRBJ2-7, the V gene TRBV18, with a possible D match to TRBD1 (6 bases). There are 14 residues in the CDR3. The ends were cut back, 4 bases at V and 2 bases at J, with 12 bases in the middle. Germline V CDR1 and CDR2: KGHSH, LQKENI. CDR3 coding DNA: TGTGCCAGCTCACTCCTCAGGGGAACCTACGAGCAGTACTTC. This encodes CASSLLRGTYEQYF.

The gene calls are TRBV7-9 and TRBJ2-7, with a possible D match to TRBD2 (5 bases). Germline CDR1 and CDR2: SEHNR and FQNEAQ (reference sequence). V gave up 5 bases and J gave up 0 bases, with 11 bases separating them. The CDR3 runs to 14 residues. CDR3 DNA sequence: TGTGCCAGCAGCCGGAAAGCGGACTCCTACGAGCAGTACTTC. The encoded protein is CASSRKADSYEQYF.

This clone was counted a single time. The chain carries TRBV11-2 and TRBJ1-1, with 7 bases matching TRBD1. The CDR3 sequence is 14 residues long. After removal of 2 bases from V and 7 bases from J, the junction contained 7 bases not matched to a gene. Looked up from germline, CDR1 is SGHAT and CDR2 is FQNNGV. This CDR3 is CASSLRQGGVEAFF. The DNA of the CDR3 is TGTGCCAGCAGCTTACGACAGGGAGGCGTTGAAGCTTTCTTT.

The CDR3 loop reads CASSQHRGLMSDTQYF. The CDR3 region has the DNA TGTGCCAGCAGCCAACACAGGGGGCTCATGTCGGATACGCAGTATTTT. The chain uses TRBV14 and TRBJ2-3; 9 bases align to TRBD1. The CDR3 is 16 residues long. Unmatched junction bases numbered 9, after V lost 2 bases and J lost 6 bases. Germline CDR1 reads SGHDN; CDR2 reads FVKESK.